This T cell receptor beta chain was recovered during a study of Ad26.COV2.S vaccination and SARS-CoV-2 variants. Study summary: Once or twice, 56 days apart, Ad26.COV2.S was delivered intramuscularly.

Generated by immunoSEQ multiplex PCR, the TCRdb table keeps only in-frame clones and is missing some. The table shows over 400,000 clones, with roughly 90% occurring only once. Treatment given: approximately 18 received Ad26.COV2.S at low or high dose, single or two shots; about 5 received placebo; per-sample allocation not given. Sampling took place 63 days after the first vaccine or placebo injection. Donor was an adult aged 18-55 years in Boston. The vaccine antigen was prefusion-stabilized Wuhan SARS-CoV-2 spike. The CDR3 covers 17 residues. From germline, CDR1 is LNHDA and CDR2 SQIVND (reference sequence). V was shortened by 0 bases and J by 3 bases, with 15 bases between the two germline ends.

This sequence originates from a person aged 18 to 65 who received the Ad26.COV2.S COVID-19 vaccine or a placebo. This sample comprised peripheral blood, obtained in a trial of Ad26.COV2.S vaccine versus placebo. The chain carries TRBV19 and TRBJ2-1, with D possibly matching TRBD2 (6 bases). The DNA for the CDR3 is TGTGCCAGTAGTATAGAGGGGACCGGGACTCTCTACAATGAGCAGTTCTTC. Translated, it gives CASSIEGTGTLYNEQFF.